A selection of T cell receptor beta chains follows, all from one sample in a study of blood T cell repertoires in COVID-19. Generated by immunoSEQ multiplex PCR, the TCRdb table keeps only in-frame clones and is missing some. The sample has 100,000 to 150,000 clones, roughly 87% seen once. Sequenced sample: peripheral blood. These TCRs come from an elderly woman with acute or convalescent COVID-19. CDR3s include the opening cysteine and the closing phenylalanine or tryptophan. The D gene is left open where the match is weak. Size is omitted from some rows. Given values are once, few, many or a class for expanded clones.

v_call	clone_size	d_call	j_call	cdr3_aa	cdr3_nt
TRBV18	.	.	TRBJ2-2	CASSRPGIPGELFF	TGTGCCAGCTCTCGGCCGGGAATCCCCGGGGAGCTGTTTTTT
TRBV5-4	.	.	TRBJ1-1	CASSLEGVNTEAFF	TGTGCCAGCAGCTTGGAAGGGGTGAACACTGAAGCTTTCTTT
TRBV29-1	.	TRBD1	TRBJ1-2	CSVPRGGTGEVYYGYTF	TGCAGCGTTCCGCGTGGTGGGACAGGGGAGGTCTACTATGGCTACACCTTC
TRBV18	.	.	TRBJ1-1	CASSQRETEAFF	TGTGCCAGCTCACAAAGGGAGACTGAAGCTTTCTTT
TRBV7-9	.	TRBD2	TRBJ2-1	CASSTGRVNNEQFF	TGTGCCAGCAGCACCGGGAGGGTAAACAATGAGCAGTTCTTC
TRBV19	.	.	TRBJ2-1	CASTPDSSFRNEQFF	TGTGCCAGTACCCCCGACAGTAGCTTTCGTAATGAGCAGTTCTTC
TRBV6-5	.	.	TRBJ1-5	CASSKDDSLRQLQHF	TGTGCCAGCAGCAAGGATGACAGCCTGCGGCAGCTCCAGCATTTT
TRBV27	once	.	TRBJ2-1	CASSFGGGYNEQFF	TGTGCCAGCAGTTTCGGTGGCGGGTACAATGAGCAGTTCTTC
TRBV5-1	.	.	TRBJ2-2	CASSLLSNTGELFF	TGCGCCAGCAGCTTGCTCAGTAACACCGGGGAGCTGTTTTTT
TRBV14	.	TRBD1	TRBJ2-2	CASSRTGQRTGELFF	TGTGCCAGCAGCCGGACAGGGCAGCGGACCGGGGAGCTGTTTTTT
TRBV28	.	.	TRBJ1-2	CASSGAGSSYGYTF	TGTGCCAGCAGTGGAGCCGGGAGCTCCTATGGCTACACCTTC
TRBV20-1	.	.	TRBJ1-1	CSAVTVYEAFF	TGCAGTGCGGTGACTGTCTATGAAGCTTTCTTT
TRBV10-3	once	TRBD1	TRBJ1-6	CAISPRQGGSRNSPLHF	TGTGCCATCAGTCCCCGACAGGGGGGATCGAGGAATTCACCCCTCCACTTT
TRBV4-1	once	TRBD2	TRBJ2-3	CASSQEGLATQYF	TGCGCCAGCAGCCAAGAGGGACTAGCGACGCAGTATTTT
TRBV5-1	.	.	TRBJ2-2	CASSKGQNTGELFF	TGCGCCAGCAGCAAGGGACAGAACACCGGGGAGCTGTTTTTT
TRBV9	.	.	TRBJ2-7	CASSVGAPSYEQYF	TGTGCCAGCAGCGTAGGAGCCCCCTCCTACGAGCAGTACTTC
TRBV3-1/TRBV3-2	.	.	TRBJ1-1	CASSRLGGAEAFF	TGTGCCAGCAGCCGCCTGGGGGGGGCCGAAGCTTTCTTT
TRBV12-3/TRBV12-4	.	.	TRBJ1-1	CASTRRGTEAFF	TGTGCCAGCACCAGACGAGGCACTGAAGCTTTCTTT
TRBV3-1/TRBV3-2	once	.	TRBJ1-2	CASSQVPQKQGSYGYTF	TGTGCCAGCAGCCAAGTTCCGCAGAAACAGGGTAGCTATGGCTACACCTTC
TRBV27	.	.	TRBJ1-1	CASSLSGDSEAFF	TGTGCCAGCAGTTTATCCGGGGACTCTGAAGCTTTCTTT
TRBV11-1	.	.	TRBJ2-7	CASSLAGGSSYEQYF	TGTGCCAGCAGCTTAGCGGGGGGAAGCTCCTACGAGCAGTACTTC
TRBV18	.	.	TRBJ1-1	CASSPGRGSEAFF	TGTGCCAGCTCACCAGGACGAGGGTCTGAAGCTTTCTTT
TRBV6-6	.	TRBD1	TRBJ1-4	CASRPRTGIEKLFF	TGTGCCAGCAGACCCAGGACAGGCATTGAAAAACTGTTTTTT
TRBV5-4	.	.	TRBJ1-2	CASSLAGGINYGYTF	TGTGCCAGCAGCTTGGCGGGCGGGATTAACTATGGCTACACCTTC
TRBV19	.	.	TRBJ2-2	CASSVRTANTGELFF	TGTGCCAGTAGTGTACGAACAGCGAACACCGGGGAGCTGTTTTTT
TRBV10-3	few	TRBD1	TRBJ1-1	CAISPGQGSEAFF	TGTGCCATCAGTCCGGGACAGGGATCTGAAGCTTTCTTT
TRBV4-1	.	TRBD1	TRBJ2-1	CASSQDPAGTGDDEQFF	TGCGCCAGCAGCCAAGACCCGGCCGGGACAGGGGACGATGAGCAGTTCTTC
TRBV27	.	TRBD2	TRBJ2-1	CASSLHSGGTLLSSYNEQFF	TGTGCCAGCAGTTTACATAGCGGGGGGACTCTACTAAGCTCCTACAATGAGCAGTTCTTC
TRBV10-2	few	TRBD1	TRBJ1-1	CASRDAGTGERQAFF	TGCGCCAGCAGGGACGCCGGGACAGGGGAAAGACAAGCTTTCTTT
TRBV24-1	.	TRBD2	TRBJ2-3	CATSHSGGTDTQYF	TGTGCCACCAGCCACAGCGGGGGCACAGATACGCAGTATTTT
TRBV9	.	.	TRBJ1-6	CASSSPQSRVEGGSPLHF	TGTGCCAGCAGCTCCCCCCAGAGCCGGGTAGAAGGAGGTTCACCCCTCCACTTT
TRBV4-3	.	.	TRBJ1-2	CASSQVRGNYGYTF	TGCGCCAGCAGCCAAGTCAGAGGGAACTATGGCTACACCTTC